The source of this T cell receptor (beta chain) is a study of PD-1 blockade in mismatch repair-deficient tumors. V shed 4 bases and J shed 7 bases, with 21 bases lying between them. The germline V gene encodes CDR1 SGHNT and CDR2 YYREEE (reference sequence). The CDR3 is 15 amino acids. The repertoire was sequenced with immunoSEQ multiplex PCR; TCRdb's copy has only in-frame clones and lacks some. The sample has around 100,000 clones; 70% to 80% are singletons. TCR sequencing covered three patients who responded to pembrolizumab. The rearrangement links TRBV5-4 to TRBJ2-7; tentatively, D is TRBD1 or TRBD2 (5 bases each). Material: peripheral blood, obtained around 60 weeks after starting pembrolizumab. This receptor was identified in an adult with mismatch repair-deficient cancer. The CDR3 nucleotides are TGTGCCAGCAGCCTATGGACTCTCTCAGAGGGGGAGCAGTACTTC. Its protein product is CASSLWTLSEGEQYF.